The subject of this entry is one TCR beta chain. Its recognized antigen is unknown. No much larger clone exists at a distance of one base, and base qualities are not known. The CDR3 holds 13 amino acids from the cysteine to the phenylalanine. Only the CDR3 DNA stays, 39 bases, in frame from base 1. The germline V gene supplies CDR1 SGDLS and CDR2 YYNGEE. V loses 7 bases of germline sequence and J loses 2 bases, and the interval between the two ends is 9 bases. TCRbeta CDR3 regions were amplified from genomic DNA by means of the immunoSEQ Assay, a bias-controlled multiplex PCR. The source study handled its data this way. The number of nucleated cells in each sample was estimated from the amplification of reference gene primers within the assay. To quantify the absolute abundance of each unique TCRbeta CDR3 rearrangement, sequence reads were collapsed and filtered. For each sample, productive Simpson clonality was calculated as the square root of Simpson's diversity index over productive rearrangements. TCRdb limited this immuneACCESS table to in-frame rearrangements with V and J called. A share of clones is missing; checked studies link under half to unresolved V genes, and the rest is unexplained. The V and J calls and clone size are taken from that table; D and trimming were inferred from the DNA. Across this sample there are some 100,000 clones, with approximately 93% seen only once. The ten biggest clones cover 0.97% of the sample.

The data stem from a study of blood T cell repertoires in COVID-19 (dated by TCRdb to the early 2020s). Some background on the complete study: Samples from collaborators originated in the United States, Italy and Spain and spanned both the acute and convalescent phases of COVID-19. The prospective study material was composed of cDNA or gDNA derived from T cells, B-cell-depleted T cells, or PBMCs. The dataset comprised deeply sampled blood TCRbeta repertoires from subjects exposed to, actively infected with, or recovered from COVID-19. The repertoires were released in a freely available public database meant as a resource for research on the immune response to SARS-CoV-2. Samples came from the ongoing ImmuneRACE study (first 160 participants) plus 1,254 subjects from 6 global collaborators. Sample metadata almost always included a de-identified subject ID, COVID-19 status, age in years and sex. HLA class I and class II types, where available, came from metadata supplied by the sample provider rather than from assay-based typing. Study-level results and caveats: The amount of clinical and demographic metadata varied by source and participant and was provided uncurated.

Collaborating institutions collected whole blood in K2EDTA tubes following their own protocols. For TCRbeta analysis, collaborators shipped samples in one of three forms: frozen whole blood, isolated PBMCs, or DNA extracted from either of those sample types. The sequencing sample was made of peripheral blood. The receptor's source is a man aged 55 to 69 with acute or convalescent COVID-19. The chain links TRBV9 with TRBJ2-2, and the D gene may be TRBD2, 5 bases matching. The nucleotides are TGTGCCAGCGCGAGGGTTAACACCGGGGAGCTGTTTTTT. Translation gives CASARVNTGELFF.